A selection of T cell receptor beta chains follows, all from one sample in a study of blood T cell repertoires in COVID-19. The method was immunoSEQ multiplex PCR; TCRdb's version includes in-frame clones alone and lacks a portion of them. The repertoire holds more than 200,000 clones, with 86% as singletons. The sample was peripheral blood. All receptors come from a young man with active or convalescent COVID-19. Both conserved end residues are part of each CDR3. A D gene is named only where the DNA matches it firmly. The size of a clone is reported for some rows only, either as once, few or many, or as a class for expanded clones.

clone_size	v_call	d_call	j_call	cdr3_nt	cdr3_aa
-	TRBV29-1	TRBD1	TRBJ2-2	TGCAGCGTCCAGGGGGTGGCCGGGGAGCTGTTTTTT	CSVQGVAGELFF
-	TRBV13	-	TRBJ1-5	TGTGCCAGCAGCTACGGACAGCTCAGCAATCAGCCCCAGCATTTT	CASSYGQLSNQPQHF
-	TRBV27	TRBD2	TRBJ2-3	TGTGCCAGCAGCCGCACCCGGACTAGCGGGGCAGGGGATACGCAGTATTTT	CASSRTRTSGAGDTQYF
-	TRBV9	TRBD1	TRBJ1-4	TGTGCCAGCAGCCCGACCCTTCAGGGGGCTACTAATGAAAAACTGTTTTTT	CASSPTLQGATNEKLFF
few	TRBV14	TRBD2	TRBJ2-7	TGTGCCAGCAGCCGGACTAGTGGGAGCTCCTACGAGCAGTACTTC	CASSRTSGSSYEQYF
-	TRBV2	-	TRBJ2-5	TGTGCCAGCAGAACAGAGTACCAAGAGACCCAGTACTTC	CASRTEYQETQYF
-	TRBV7-9	-	TRBJ1-4	TGTGCCAGCAGCTCCGACAGACTTAAGAATGAAAAACTGTTTTTT	CASSSDRLKNEKLFF
-	TRBV30	TRBD1	TRBJ1-2	TGTGCCTGGAGTGTATCTGGACAGGGAGTCTATGGCTACACCTTC	CAWSVSGQGVYGYTF
once	TRBV27	TRBD1	TRBJ2-1	TGTGCCAGCAGTTCGATGACGACAGGGGGTCCGGATGAGCAGTTCTTC	CASSSMTTGGPDEQFF
-	TRBV5-5	TRBD2	TRBJ2-5	TGTGCCAGCAGCTTGGACGCGGGGGGTACTCCCAGAGGAGAGACCCAGTACTTC	CASSLDAGGTPRGETQYF
-	TRBV2	-	TRBJ1-1	TGTGCCAGCAGTGAAGAAAGCTTAGCGGGCACTGAAGCTTTCTTT	CASSEESLAGTEAFF
once	TRBV11-2	-	TRBJ1-1	TGTGCCAGCAGCTTAGGGCAGGGATCGGTCACTGAAGCTTTCTTT	CASSLGQGSVTEAFF
-	TRBV19	-	TRBJ1-6	TGTGCCAGTAGTAATGCAGGGATGGTAAATAATTCACCCCTCCACTTT	CASSNAGMVNNSPLHF
-	TRBV6-5	-	TRBJ2-3	TGTGCCGCACAAAGACAGACCACAGATACGCAGTATTTT	CAAQRQTTDTQYF
-	TRBV5-5	-	TRBJ1-5	TGTGCCAGCAGCTTGGGTGGCTTGACTTGGACAGTGGGCTGGGTAGGTTTT	CASSLGGLTWTVGWVGF
-	TRBV9	-	TRBJ2-1	TGTGCCAGCAGCGTAGCGCAGGGGCCTTACAATGAGCAGTTCTTC	CASSVAQGPYNEQFF
-	TRBV27	TRBD1	TRBJ1-1	TGTGCCAGCAGAAAGACAGGGGGGTACACTGAAGCTTTCTTT	CASRKTGGYTEAFF
-	TRBV19	-	TRBJ2-6	TGTGCCAGTAGTATATGGGGCGATGGGGCCAACGTCCTGACTTTC	CASSIWGDGANVLTF
-	TRBV27	TRBD1	TRBJ1-3	TGTGCCAGCAGTACCCGGGACAGAGGAAACACCATATATTTT	CASSTRDRGNTIYF
-	TRBV2	-	TRBJ1-1	TGTGCCAGTAGGGCTTGGAGGAAGCCGGACACTGAAGCTTTCTTT	CASRAWRKPDTEAFF
-	TRBV18	-	TRBJ2-7	TGTGCCAGCTCCCCCTTATCGAGACACAGCTCCTACGAGCAGTACTTC	CASSPLSRHSSYEQYF
-	TRBV3-1/TRBV3-2	TRBD1	TRBJ1-2	TGTGCCAGCAGCCCTCCCGCCGGGACAGAGACCGAAGCTAACTATGGCTACACCTTC	CASSPPAGTETEANYGYTF
-	TRBV9	TRBD2	TRBJ2-3	TGTGCCAGCAGCGCTAGCGGGGACAGCACAGATACGCAGTATTTT	CASSASGDSTDTQYF
-	TRBV11-2	TRBD2	TRBJ2-5	TGTGCCAGCAGCTATACTAGCGGGGGGGCCCGTGAGACCCAGTACTTC	CASSYTSGGARETQYF
-	TRBV5-6	-	TRBJ2-1	TGTGCCAGCAGCCCGAGCAGCGCCTATGAGCAGTTCTTC	CASSPSSAYEQFF
-	TRBV19	-	TRBJ1-5	TGTGCCAGTAGTAGTCTACTTCCAATCAATCAGCCCCAGCATTTT	CASSSLLPINQPQHF
-	TRBV6-5	-	TRBJ1-6	TGTGCCAGCAGTTACCACCAGATCAATTCACCCCTCCACTTT	CASSYHQINSPLHF
-	TRBV18	TRBD1	TRBJ2-7	TGTGCCAGCTCACCCGACAGGGGGCCAGGATACGAGCAGTACTTC	CASSPDRGPGYEQYF
-	TRBV29-1	TRBD1	TRBJ1-2	TGCAGCGTTGTAGGGGGCAGCTATGGCTACACCTTC	CSVVGGSYGYTF
few	TRBV6-5	-	TRBJ2-1	TGTGCCAGCAGCTCGGGTTATGAGCAGTTCTTC	CASSSGYEQFF
-	TRBV6-5	TRBD2	TRBJ2-2	TGTGCCACAAGCGGGGTGCACACCGGGGAGCTGTTTTTT	CATSGVHTGELFF
once	TRBV13	-	TRBJ1-2	TGTGCCAGCAGCTTACTCGCGAACAGGGCGCGCTATGGCTACACCTTC	CASSLLANRARYGYTF
-	TRBV28	TRBD1	TRBJ2-2	TGTGGAACCGGGACAGGGGACACCGGGGAGCTGTTTTTT	CGTGTGDTGELFF
-	TRBV29-1	-	TRBJ1-5	TGCAGCGTTGTATTTCAGGGTGGCGATCAGCCCCAGCATTTT	CSVVFQGGDQPQHF
-	TRBV2	-	TRBJ1-1	TGTGCCAGCAGTGTGAGTAGCACTGAAGCTTTCTTT	CASSVSSTEAFF
few	TRBV27	-	TRBJ1-1	TGTGCCAGCAGTCCATACGGAGAGGGCACTGAAGCTTTCTTT	CASSPYGEGTEAFF
-	TRBV6-5	-	TRBJ1-1	TGTGCCAGCAGAGGCTTCGGGATCCCGGAGGGAGCTTTCTTT	CASRGFGIPEGAFF
-	TRBV9	-	TRBJ1-1	TGTGCCAGCAGCCGCAGGGGAGATACTGAAGCTTTCTTT	CASSRRGDTEAFF